This TCR beta chain emerged from a study of T cells in women clearing cervical HPV infection. The repertoire was sequenced with immunoSEQ multiplex PCR; TCRdb's copy has only in-frame clones and lacks some. Its listing shows some 20,000 clones. Sequencing was carried out using blood buffy coat. This clonotype was obtained from a woman between 18 and 69 years old with a cervical HPV16 infection that either progressed to CIN3+ or cleared (not recorded which).

CDR3: CSARTGALGGYTF. The sequenced part of the CDR3 DNA is TGCAGTGCGAGGACAGGGGCCTTGGGTGGC. V usage is TRBV20-1 and J usage is TRBJ1-2; 9 bases agree with TRBD1. With the read ending 3 residues before the CDR3 end, the germline J gene is used to fill in that end. In germline, CDR1 is DFQATT, CDR2 SNEGSKA (reference sequence). There are 13 residues in the CDR3. Germline trimming cut 6 bases from V and 7 bases from J; bases unmatched to any gene: 9.